The 28 T cell receptor beta chains below all came from one sample that was sequenced in a study of blood T cell repertoires in COVID-19. The protocol was immunoSEQ multiplex PCR, while the TCRdb copy is restricted to in-frame clones and leaves out a portion. In the table there are hundreds of thousands of clones, 65% to 90% of which are singletons. The specimen sequenced was peripheral blood. These receptors were taken from a man in his fifties or sixties with active or convalescent COVID-19.

The CDR3 here is CASSPPGVQPQHF. CDR3 nucleotides: TGTGCCAGCTCACCACCGGGAGTTCAGCCCCAGCATTTT. The J gene is TRBJ1-5, the V gene TRBV18; D is ambiguous. V shed 0 bases and J shed 6 bases, with 6 bases lying between them. CDR1 is KGHSH and CDR2 is LQKENI in the germline V gene. The CDR3 has 13 amino acids.

J is TRBJ1-5 and V is TRBV19; D is ambiguous. The V end was cut by 3 bases, the J end by 4 bases, with 16 bases between. CDR3 size: 16 residues. Germline lookup yields CDR1 LNHDA and CDR2 SQIVND (reference sequence). CDR3 sequence: CASSITAGRLNQPQHF. CDR3 in DNA: TGTGCCAGTAGTATCACCGCCGGCAGACTAAATCAGCCCCAGCATTTT.

The chain is built from TRBV7-2 and TRBJ1-1; TRBD1 agrees at 11 bases. Germline V gene sequence: CDR1 SGHTA, CDR2 FQGNSA. Germline trimming cut 4 bases from V and 4 bases from J; bases unmatched to any gene: 5. This CDR3 has 15 amino acids. The DNA of the CDR3 is TGTGCCAGCAGCTCACAAGGGACAGGGGGCACTGAAGCTTTCTTT. Translating it yields CASSSQGTGGTEAFF.

V and J are TRBV18 and TRBJ1-5; D perhaps matches TRBD1 (5 bases). The CDR3 loop spans 13 amino acids. With 5 bases removed from V and 0 bases from J, the gap between germline ends came to 5 bases. CDR1 is KGHSH, CDR2 LQKENI, per germline. Here the CDR3 reads CASSDSSNQPQHF. DNA for the CDR3: TGTGCCAGCTCAGACAGTAGCAATCAGCCCCAGCATTTT.

V usage is TRBV2 and J usage is TRBJ1-1; unclear D gene. This CDR3 spans 13 amino acids. V lost 0 bases, J lost 7 bases, and 9 bases lay in between. Germline CDR1 and CDR2: SNHLY and FYNNEI. CDR3 DNA sequence: TGTGCCAGCAGTGAAGCGTCCCCCCGTGAAGCTTTCTTT. Translation gives CASSEASPREAFF.

CDR3 loop: CSVPHWTAQETQYF. In DNA form, the CDR3 reads TGCAGCGTTCCCCACTGGACAGCCCAAGAGACCCAGTACTTC. The chain uses TRBV29-1 and TRBJ2-5, with a possible D match to TRBD1 (6 bases). Germline loops: CDR1 SQVTM, CDR2 ANQGSEA. CDR3 length: 14 residues. V lost 5 bases and J 1 base, leaving 14 bases between the germline ends.

This chain connects TRBV7-2 to TRBJ1-6; 7 bases are a match to TRBD1. This CDR3 comprises 16 residues. Germline-derived CDR1 and CDR2 are SGHTA and FQGNSA. Trimming took 4 bases from V and 12 from J; bases not matched to a gene: 15. The CDR3 is CASSSPYPGQKGPLHF. In DNA form, the CDR3 reads TGTGCCAGCAGCTCTCCATACCCGGGACAGAAGGGACCCCTCCACTTT.

The chain uses TRBV7-2 and TRBJ2-4, with TRBD1 as a possible D gene (5 bases). V lost 2 bases to trimming and J lost 3 bases, with 8 bases between them. Germline assignment: CDR1 SGHTA and CDR2 FQGNSA. The CDR3 spans 14 residues. CDR3 protein: CASSLRGLKNIQYF. CDR3 bases: TGTGCCAGCAGCTTAAGGGGCCTCAAAAACATTCAGTACTTC.

J is TRBJ1-2 and V is TRBV24-1; a possible D gene is TRBD1 (5 bases). Germline loops: CDR1 KGHDR, CDR2 SFDVKD. The ends were cut back, 6 bases at V and 5 bases at J, with 15 bases in the middle. The CDR3 sequence is 14 residues long. CDR3 sequence reads: CATSSRDYIYGYTF. The DNA for the CDR3 is TGTGCCACCAGTTCTCGGGACTACATTTATGGCTACACCTTC.

This chain uses TRBV6-5 with TRBJ2-7, with TRBD1 matching over 9 bases. Germline V lookup: CDR1 MNHEY, CDR2 SVGAGI. This CDR3 has 13 residues. V lost 6 bases and J lost 3; bases outside the gene matches: 3. CDR3 sequence (DNA): TGTGCCAGCAGGGACAGGGGAGACTACGAGCAGTACTTC. Translation gives CASRDRGDYEQYF.

In DNA, the CDR3 is TGTGCCAGCAGCCCGGGACAGGGATCGTACGAGCAGTACTTC. Protein sequence: CASSPGQGSYEQYF. The gene calls are TRBV6-4 and TRBJ2-7; the match to TRBD1 covers 9 bases. The V gene's germline CDR1 is MRHNA and CDR2 SNTAGT. The CDR3 loop spans 14 amino acids. The V and J ends lost 6 bases and 4 bases, in that order; junction bases with no gene match: 7.

The V gene is TRBV20-1, the J gene TRBJ2-7; perhaps TRBD2 as D (6 bases). Looked up from germline, CDR1 is DFQATT and CDR2 is SNEGSKA (reference sequence). The CDR3 has 15 residues. V dropped 3 bases and J dropped 1 base, with 16 bases sitting between them. CDR3 nucleotide sequence: TGCAGTGCTAGTACCGCGAGCGGGCTGTCCTACGAGCAGTACTTC. Amino acids: CSASTASGLSYEQYF.

This clone was observed a handful of times. The chain carries TRBV2 and TRBJ1-6; TRBD1 matches 8 bases. Germline CDR1 reads SNHLY; CDR2 reads FYNNEI. J lost 6 bases, V lost 11 bases, and 6 bases had no gene match. The CDR3 totals 13 residues. The CDR3 is CAGKGQANSPLHF. CDR3 nucleotide sequence: TGTGCCGGAAAGGGACAGGCTAATTCACCCCTCCACTTT.

This clone came up once. The chain is built from TRBV5-6 and TRBJ2-2; 9 bases map to TRBD1. The V segment lost 4 bases and the J segment 3 bases; nucleotides outside the gene matches: 7. The germline V gene has CDR1 SGHDT and CDR2 YYEEEE. This CDR3 region has 16 residues. Written as DNA, the CDR3 is TGTGCCAGCAGCCTGCCGGGACAGGGAGACACCGGGGAGCTGTTTTTT. This gives the protein CASSLPGQGDTGELFF.

CDR3 protein: CATSDPGSTDTQYF. In nucleotides, the CDR3 is TGTGCCACCAGTGATCCAGGGTCCACAGATACGCAGTATTTT. V is TRBV24-1 and J is TRBJ2-3; D may be TRBD1 (5 bases). The CDR3 extends over 14 amino acids. V dropped 3 bases and J dropped 2 bases, with 8 bases sitting between them. CDR1 is KGHDR, CDR2 SFDVKD, per germline.

Here the CDR3 DNA reads TGTGCCAGCGGAGAAAACTATGGCTACACCTTC. It specifies CASGENYGYTF. The rearrangement links TRBV2 to TRBJ1-2, with unresolved D. V lost 8 bases and J 2 bases, leaving 6 bases between the germline ends. The germline CDR1 and CDR2 sequences are SNHLY and FYNNEI. The CDR3 totals 11 residues. The full variable domain, with the rest looked up from reference TRBV2 and TRBJ1-2, is EPEVTQTPSHQVTQMGQEVILRCVPISNHLYFYWYRQILGQKVEFLVSFYNNEISEKSEIFDDQFSVERPDGSNFTLKIRSTKLEDSAMYFCASGENYGYTFGSGTRLTVV.

This chain links TRBV15 with TRBJ1-1, with D unresolved. Germline CDR1 reads LNHNV; CDR2 reads YYDKDF (reference sequence). The V and J ends lost 0 bases and 7 bases respectively, with 9 bases between them. The CDR3 has 13 residues. The CDR3 region is CATSRDGLDEAFF. The CDR3 coding sequence is TGTGCCACCAGCAGAGATGGGCTCGATGAAGCTTTCTTT. The variable domain in full, with the rest retrieved from reference TRBV15 and TRBJ1-1, is DAMVIQNPRYQVTQFGKPVTLSCSQTLNHNVMYWYQQKSSQAPKLLFHYYDKDFNNEADTPDNFQSRRPNTSFCFLDIRSPGLGDTAMYLCATSRDGLDEAFFGQGTRLTVV.

This clone was counted a single time. The genes are TRBV2 and TRBJ2-7, with D possibly being TRBD2 (6 bases). This CDR3 comprises 12 residues. V lost 8 bases and J lost 4, with 12 bases in between. Germline V gives CDR1 SNHLY, CDR2 FYNNEI. CDR3 nucleotides: TGTGCCAGCCGGGACTCCAGATACGAGCAGTACTTC. This codes for CASRDSRYEQYF. Combining the CDR3 with reference TRBV2 and TRBJ2-7 gives the whole variable domain EPEVTQTPSHQVTQMGQEVILRCVPISNHLYFYWYRQILGQKVEFLVSFYNNEISEKSEIFDDQFSVERPDGSNFTLKIRSTKLEDSAMYFCASRDSRYEQYFGPGTRLTVT.

This clone was observed once. The chain employs TRBV7-3 and TRBJ2-1; 10 bases align to TRBD2. CDR3 length: 15 amino acids. Germline CDR1 is SGHTA and CDR2 is FQGTGA. The ends lost 2 bases at V and 7 bases at J; junction bases unmatched: 5. CDR3 protein: CASSLGASGGNEQFF. DNA of the CDR3: TGTGCCAGCAGCTTAGGCGCTAGCGGGGGAAATGAGCAGTTCTTC.

The V call is TRBV19, the J call TRBJ2-7; possibly TRBD1 for D (9 bases). Germline V lookup: CDR1 LNHDA, CDR2 SQIVND (reference sequence). V shed 6 bases and J shed 2 bases, with 20 bases lying between them. The CDR3 consists of 16 residues. As DNA, the CDR3 is TGTGCCAGTAGACTTCGCGGGGGGACAGGGCCCTACGAGCAGTACTTC. Translating gives CASRLRGGTGPYEQYF. Together with reference TRBV19 and TRBJ2-7, the CDR3 gives the full variable domain: DGGITQSPKYLFRKEGQNVTLSCEQNLNHDAMYWYRQDPGQGLRLIYYSQIVNDFQKGDIAEGYSVSREKKESFPLTVTSAQKNPTAFYLCASRLRGGTGPYEQYFGPGTRLTVT.

This clone was found a few times. This chain's CDR3 is CASSVAGLADYNEQFF. The CDR3 nucleotides read TGTGCCAGCAGCGTAGCGGGACTAGCGGACTACAATGAGCAGTTCTTC. The V call is TRBV9, the J call TRBJ2-1, with 11 bases fitting TRBD2. The CDR3 totals 16 residues. Trimming took 0 bases from V and 3 from J; bases not matched to a gene: 2. Germline V gene lookup returns CDR1 SGDLS and CDR2 YYNGEE.

The V gene is TRBV4-2, the J gene TRBJ1-6; D not certain. V was shortened by 0 bases and J by 9 bases, with 6 bases between the two germline ends. This CDR3 spans 13 amino acids. Germline CDR1 is LGHNA and CDR2 is YNFKEQ. The CDR3 region has the DNA TGTGCCAGCAGCCAAGAGGAGGGTTCACCCCTCCACTTT. This sequence encodes CASSQEEGSPLHF.

The chain combines TRBV7-2 with TRBJ1-1, with TRBD1 matching over 11 bases. Germline lookup yields CDR1 SGHTA and CDR2 FQGNSA. The trim removed 5 bases at V and 5 bases at J, leaving 7 bases unmatched. This CDR3 spans 15 amino acids. The CDR3 loop is CASSPRTGGWTEAFF. Written as DNA, the CDR3 is TGTGCCAGCAGCCCTAGGACAGGGGGCTGGACTGAAGCTTTCTTT.

V is TRBV9 and J is TRBJ2-3; TRBD2 aligns across 10 bases. Losses at the gene ends were 4 bases for V and 2 bases for J; bases not matched to a gene: 4. The CDR3 extends over 15 amino acids. From germline, CDR1 is SGDLS and CDR2 YYNGEE. CDR3 loop: CASSPAGGVTDTQYF. DNA for the CDR3: TGTGCCAGCAGCCCAGCGGGAGGGGTCACAGATACGCAGTATTTT.

The chain recombines TRBV3-1 (or the pseudogene TRBV3-2) with TRBJ2-1, with D unclear. The germline CDR1 and CDR2 sequences are LGHDT and YNNKEL (reference sequence). The CDR3 extends over 16 amino acids. With 1 base removed from V and 2 bases from J, the gap between germline ends came to 12 bases. CDR3 sequence reads: CASSQVGGFPYNEQFF. The CDR3 bases are TGTGCCAGCAGCCAAGTTGGTGGCTTTCCCTACAATGAGCAGTTCTTC.

This clone was counted a few times. This chain joins TRBV4-1 and TRBJ2-5; a weak D match, TRBD2 (6 bases). There are 14 residues in the CDR3. Germline loops: CDR1 MGHRA, CDR2 YSYEKL. V dropped 4 bases and J dropped 7 bases, with 16 bases sitting between them. In DNA, the CDR3 is TGCGCCAGCAGCCGAGTAGGCGGGCGGGGGACCCAGTACTTC. Encoded protein: CASSRVGGRGTQYF.

The gene calls are TRBV9 and TRBJ2-6; 10 nucleotides agree with TRBD1. Per the germline V gene, CDR1 is SGDLS and CDR2 is YYNGEE. V was pared by 4 bases and J by 2 bases, with 6 bases of the junction left unmatched. The CDR3 has 17 residues. The CDR3 DNA reads as TGTGCCAGCAGCTTGGCCGGGACAGGGGCTGGGGCCAACGTCCTGACTTTC. Encoded protein: CASSLAGTGAGANVLTF.

The chain has TRBV7-8 and TRBJ2-1; 10 positions match TRBD2. Germline V gives CDR1 SGHVS, CDR2 FQNEAQ. The V segment lost 1 base and the J segment 7 bases; nucleotides outside the gene matches: 4. The CDR3 runs to 15 residues. CDR3 coding DNA: TGTGCCAGCAGCTTAGTGGGACTAGCGTCGAATGAGCAGTTCTTC. Protein sequence: CASSLVGLASNEQFF.